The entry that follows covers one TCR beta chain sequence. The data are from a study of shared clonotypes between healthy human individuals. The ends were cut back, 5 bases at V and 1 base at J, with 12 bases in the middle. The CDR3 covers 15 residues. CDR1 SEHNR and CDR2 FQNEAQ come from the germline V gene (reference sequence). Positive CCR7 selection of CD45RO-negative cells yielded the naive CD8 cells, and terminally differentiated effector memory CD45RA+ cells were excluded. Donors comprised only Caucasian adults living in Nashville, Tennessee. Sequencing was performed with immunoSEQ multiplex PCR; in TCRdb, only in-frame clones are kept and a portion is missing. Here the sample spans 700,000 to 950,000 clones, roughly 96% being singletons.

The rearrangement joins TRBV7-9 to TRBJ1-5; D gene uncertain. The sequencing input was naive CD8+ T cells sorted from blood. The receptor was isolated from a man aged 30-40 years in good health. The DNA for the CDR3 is TGTGCCAGCAGCCTAACCGGGGTGAGCAATCAGCCCCAGCATTTT. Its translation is CASSLTGVSNQPQHF.